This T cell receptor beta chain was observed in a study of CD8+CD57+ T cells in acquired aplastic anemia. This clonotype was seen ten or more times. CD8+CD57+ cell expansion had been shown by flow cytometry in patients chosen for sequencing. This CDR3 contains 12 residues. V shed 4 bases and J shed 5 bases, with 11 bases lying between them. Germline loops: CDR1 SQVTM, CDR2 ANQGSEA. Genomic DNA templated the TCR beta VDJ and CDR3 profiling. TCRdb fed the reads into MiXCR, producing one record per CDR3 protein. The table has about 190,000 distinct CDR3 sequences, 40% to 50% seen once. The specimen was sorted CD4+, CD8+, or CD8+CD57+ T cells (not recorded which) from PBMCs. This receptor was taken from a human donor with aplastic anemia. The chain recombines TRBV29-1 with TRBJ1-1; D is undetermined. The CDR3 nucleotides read TGCAGCGTTGTGGCAGATCGAACTGAAGCTTTCTTT. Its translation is CSVVADRTEAFF.